This T cell receptor (beta chain) appears in the sequencing data of a study of T cells expressing NK-cell markers. Overall study: CD3+CD56+NKG2C+, CD3+CD56+NKG2C- and CD3+CD56-NKG2C+ T cells, once sorted, supplied the TCR beta repertoires. In the group of eight sequenced donors, seven were HCMV-seropositive and one was seronegative. The study's findings and limits: Expanded NKG2C+ T cell clones had unclear HCMV specificity.

TCR beta cDNA was generated via 5'RACE template switching incorporating UMIs. Each CDR3 protein gets one entry in TCRdb, which reprocessed the 5' RACE reads and gives no DNA. The sample includes around 380,000 distinct CDR3 sequences. Germline V lookup: CDR1 LGHDT, CDR2 YNNKEL (reference sequence). The CDR3 totals 13 residues. Details on this clonotype: Its antigen remains unidentified.

Input material: blood T cells: a sorted CD56 or NKG2C T cell subset, CD4+ or CD8+ T cells, or bulk PBMC T cells (not recorded which). V is TRBV3-1 and J is TRBJ2-3. The sequence was obtained from a woman between 45 and 60 years old in good health. The CDR3: CASSQWGTDTQYF.